This T cell receptor (beta chain) is from a study of T-cell reconstitution after alpha-beta-depleted transplantation in children. Unique molecular identifiers featured in how the TCRbeta library was prepared. One entry per CDR3 protein, called by TCRdb with MiXCR from the PCR reads. This table holds 200,000 or so distinct CDR3 sequences, 6.3% found once. Germline V gives CDR1 LGHNA, CDR2 YSLEER. The CDR3 covers 17 residues. With V trimmed by 1 base and J by 3 bases, 9 bases remained unmatched. This clonotype was recorded at least ten times. The sequence was obtained from a girl in the first two years of life with combined immunodeficiency, due to receive a stem cell transplant. This chain uses TRBV4-3 with TRBJ2-3, with TRBD1 matching 8 bases. The sequences come from PBMCs, collected before TCRalphabeta/CD19-depleted stem cell transplant. The chain's CDR3 is CASSQVPGQVVTDTQYF. The DNA for the CDR3 is TGCGCCAGCAGCCAAGTCCCGGGACAGGTGGTAACAGATACGCAGTATTTT.